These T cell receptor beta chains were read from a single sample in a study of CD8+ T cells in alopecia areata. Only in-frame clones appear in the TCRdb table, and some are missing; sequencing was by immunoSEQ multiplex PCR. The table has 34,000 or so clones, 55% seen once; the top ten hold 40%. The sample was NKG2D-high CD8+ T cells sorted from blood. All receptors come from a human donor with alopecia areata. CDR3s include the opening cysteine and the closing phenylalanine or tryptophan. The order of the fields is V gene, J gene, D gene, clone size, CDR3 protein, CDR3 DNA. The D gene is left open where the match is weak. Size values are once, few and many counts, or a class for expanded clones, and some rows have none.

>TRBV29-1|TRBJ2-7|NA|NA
CSMDEVGGAPYEQYF
TGCAGCATGGACGAGGTGGGGGGGGCGCCCTACGAGCAGTACTTC
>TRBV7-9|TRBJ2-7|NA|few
CASSSPGGSSYEQYF
TGTGCCAGCAGCTCGCCAGGGGGGAGCTCCTACGAGCAGTACTTC
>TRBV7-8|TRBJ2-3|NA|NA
CASSIQSGTTDTQYF
TGTGCCAGCAGCATTCAATCGGGGACCACAGATACGCAGTATTTT
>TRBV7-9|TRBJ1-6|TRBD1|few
CASSSTGGISPLHF
TGTGCCAGCAGCTCGACAGGGGGCATTTCACCCCTCCACTTT
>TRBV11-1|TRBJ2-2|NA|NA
CASSFYSGELFF
TGTGCCAGCAGCTTTTACTCCGGGGAGCTGTTTTTT
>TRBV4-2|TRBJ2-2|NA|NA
CASSLGTPTGELFF
TGTGCCAGCAGCCTGGGGACTCCCACCGGGGAGCTGTTTTTT
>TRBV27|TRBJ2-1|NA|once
CASTNREGGNEQFF
TGTGCCAGCACTAACCGCGAGGGAGGAAATGAGCAGTTCTTC
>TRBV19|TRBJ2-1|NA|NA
CASSISGSGYNEQFF
TGTGCCAGTAGTATATCAGGGAGCGGATACAATGAGCAGTTCTTC
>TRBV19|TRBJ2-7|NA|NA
CASSHYAGGYEQYF
TGTGCCAGTAGTCATTACGCAGGAGGATACGAGCAGTACTTC
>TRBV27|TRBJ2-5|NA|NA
CASSHAGSQETQYF
TGTGCCAGCAGTCATGCGGGCAGCCAAGAGACCCAGTACTTC
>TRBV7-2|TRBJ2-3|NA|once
CASSLVGWGGGDTQYF
TGTGCCAGCAGCTTAGTAGGCTGGGGAGGAGGAGATACGCAGTATTTT
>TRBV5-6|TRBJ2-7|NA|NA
CASSLAAFDEQYF
TGTGCCAGCAGCTTGGCTGCCTTTGACGAGCAGTACTTC
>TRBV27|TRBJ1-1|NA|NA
CASLPGSPGPTEAFF
TGTGCCAGCCTCCCTGGGTCCCCCGGCCCCACTGAAGCTTTCTTT
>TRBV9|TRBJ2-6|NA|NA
CASSPHEGANVLTF
TGTGCCAGCAGCCCCCATGAGGGGGCCAACGTCCTGACTTTC
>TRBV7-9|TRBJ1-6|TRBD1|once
CASSPARWQGDSPLHF
TGTGCCAGCAGCCCAGCACGGTGGCAGGGGGATTCACCCCTCCACTTT
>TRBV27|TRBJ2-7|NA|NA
CASSTPGREQYF
TGTGCCAGCAGTACCCCAGGGCGAGAGCAGTACTTC
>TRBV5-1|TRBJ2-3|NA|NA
CASSLWGTSTDTQYF
TGCGCCAGCAGCTTGTGGGGGACTAGCACAGATACGCAGTATTTT
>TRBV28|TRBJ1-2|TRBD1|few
CASTNGQGDYGYTF
TGTGCCAGCACCAATGGACAGGGCGACTATGGCTACACCTTC
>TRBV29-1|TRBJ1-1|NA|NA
CSVDPGNTEAFF
TGCAGCGTTGATCCGGGGAACACTGAAGCTTTCTTT
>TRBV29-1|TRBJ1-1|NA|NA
CSGIQGRGTEAFF
TGCAGCGGTATACAGGGTAGGGGCACTGAAGCTTTCTTT
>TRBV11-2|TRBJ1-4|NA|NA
CASSSRLSTNEKLFF
TGTGCCAGCAGCTCGAGACTCTCAACTAATGAAAAACTGTTTTTT
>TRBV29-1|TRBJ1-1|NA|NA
CSVVRGSGVTEAFF
TGCAGCGTTGTGAGAGGGTCCGGGGTCACTGAAGCTTTCTTT
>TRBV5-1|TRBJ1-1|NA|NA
CASSLALTGPLMEAFF
TGCGCCAGCAGCTTGGCCTTGACAGGCCCTTTAATGGAAGCTTTCTTT
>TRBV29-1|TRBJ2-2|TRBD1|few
CSVLGQGVTGELFF
TGCAGCGTTTTGGGACAGGGGGTCACCGGGGAGCTGTTTTTT
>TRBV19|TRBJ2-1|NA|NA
CASSKGIYNEQFF
TGTGCCAGTAGTAAGGGGATCTACAATGAGCAGTTCTTC
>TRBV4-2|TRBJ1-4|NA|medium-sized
CASSQEEGRLILGEKLFF
TGTGCCAGCAGCCAAGAAGAAGGGCGACTTATTCTGGGGGAAAAACTGTTTTTT
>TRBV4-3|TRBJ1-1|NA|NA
CASSQDGGGSAEAFF
TGCGCCAGCAGCCAAGATGGTGGGGGATCCGCTGAAGCTTTCTTT
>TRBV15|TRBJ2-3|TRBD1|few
CATSTGGADTDTQYF
TGTGCCACCAGCACAGGGGGCGCCGACACAGATACGCAGTATTTT
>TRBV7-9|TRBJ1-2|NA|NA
CASSPAFWAGKNYGYTF
TGCGCCAGCAGCCCGGCCTTCTGGGCAGGGAAAAACTATGGCTACACCTTC
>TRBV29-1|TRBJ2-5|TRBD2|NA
CSVEWTSAQETQYF
TGCAGCGTTGAATGGACTAGCGCCCAAGAGACCCAGTACTTC
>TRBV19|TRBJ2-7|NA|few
CASRVTGSVSYEQYF
TGTGCCAGTAGGGTTACAGGTTCCGTCTCCTACGAGCAGTACTTC
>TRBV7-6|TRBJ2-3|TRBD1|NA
CASSARDRDTDTQYF
TGTGCCAGCAGCGCCCGGGACAGAGACACAGATACGCAGTATTTT
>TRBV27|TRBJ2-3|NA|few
CASSPTRTGTDTQYF
TGTGCCAGCAGTCCGACACGGACGGGCACAGATACGCAGTATTTT
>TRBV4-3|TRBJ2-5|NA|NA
CASSQGVLPGTQYF
TGCGCCAGCAGCCAAGGAGTTTTGCCGGGGACCCAGTACTTC
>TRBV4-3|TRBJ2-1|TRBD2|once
CASSQDFAGAQSSYNEQFF
TGCGCCAGCAGCCAAGATTTTGCGGGAGCCCAGAGCTCCTACAATGAGCAGTTCTTC
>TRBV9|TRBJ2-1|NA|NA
CASGYNEQFF
TGTGCCAGCGGCTACAATGAGCAGTTCTTC
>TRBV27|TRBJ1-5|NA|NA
CASSTRGGNRPQHF
TGTGCCAGCAGTACGCGGGGGGGCAATCGGCCCCAGCATTTT
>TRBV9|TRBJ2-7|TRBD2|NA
CASSPEQREGGKQYF
TGTGCCAGCAGCCCAGAACAGCGGGAGGGTGGCAAGCAGTACTTC
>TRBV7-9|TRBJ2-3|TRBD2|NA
CASSLAGPSGGSTDTQYF
TGTGCCAGCAGCTTAGCGGGGCCTAGCGGGGGTAGCACAGATACGCAGTATTTT
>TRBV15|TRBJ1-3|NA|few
CATTPGGAGNTIYF
TGTGCCACCACCCCGGGGGGGGCTGGAAACACCATATATTTT
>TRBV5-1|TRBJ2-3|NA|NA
CASSLAESSTDTQYF
TGCGCCAGCAGCTTGGCGGAGTCTAGCACAGATACGCAGTATTTT
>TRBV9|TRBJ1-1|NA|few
CASSVGSGPEAFF
TGTGCCAGCAGCGTAGGTAGCGGACCTGAAGCTTTCTTT
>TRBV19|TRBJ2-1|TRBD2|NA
CATHPPAGVNEQFF
TGTGCCACCCACCCTCCTGCGGGAGTCAATGAGCAGTTCTTC
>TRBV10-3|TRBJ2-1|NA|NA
CAISEEWSSYNEQFF
TGTGCCATCAGTGAGGAGTGGAGTTCCTACAATGAGCAGTTCTTC
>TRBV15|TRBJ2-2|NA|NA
CATSRDWGNTGELFF
TGTGCCACCAGCAGAGATTGGGGAAACACCGGGGAGCTGTTTTTT
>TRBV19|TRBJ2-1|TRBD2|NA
CASSIYAGGPNEQFF
TGTGCCAGTAGTATCTACGCGGGAGGGCCGAATGAGCAGTTCTTC
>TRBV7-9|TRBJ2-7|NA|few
CASSVDMTGTIYEQYF
TGTGCCAGCAGCGTCGACATGACGGGAACCATCTACGAGCAGTACTTC